These 13 T cell receptor beta chains originate from one sample sequenced in a study of T cell responses to AZD1222 COVID-19 vaccine. Sequenced by immunoSEQ multiplex PCR; TCRdb stores in-frame clones only, minus some. The sample holds 110,000 to 150,000 clones; about nine tenths are singletons and the top ten take under 3.5%. The specimen was peripheral blood, collected 28 days after the second AZD1222 dose. Receptors originate from an adult who received the AZD1222 COVID-19 vaccine.

This clone was recorded once. The V gene is TRBV5-1, the J gene TRBJ1-1; a weak D match, TRBD1 (5 bases). This CDR3 is built from 15 residues. Per the germline V gene, CDR1 is SGHRS and CDR2 is YFSETQ. Deletions cut 4 bases from V and 4 bases from J, with 17 bases between. CDR3 nucleotides: TGCGCCAGCAGCGCAGGGACGATCGGCGGCACTGAAGCTTTCTTT. This gives the protein CASSAGTIGGTEAFF.

As to this clone: One junction end disagrees with the germline gene, perhaps due to a read error. The J gene is TRBJ1-4, the V gene TRBV28, with 11 bases that match TRBD1. CDR3 length: 16 amino acids. Germline loops: CDR1 MDHEN, CDR2 SYDVKM. The CDR3 region is CASSHPGTGGRLRTVF. CDR3 in DNA: TGTGCCAGCAGCCATCCCGGGACAGGGGGTAGACTTCGGACGGTTTTT.

V gene TRBV19 combines with J gene TRBJ2-5, with 7 bases aligning to TRBD2. J was trimmed by 2 bases and V by 5 bases; bases with no gene match: 8. This CDR3 spans 15 amino acids. CDR1 and CDR2 (germline): LNHDA, SQIVND (reference sequence). The CDR3 loop reads CASSPRTSQQETQYF. CDR3 nucleotides: TGTGCCAGTAGTCCCCGGACTAGTCAGCAAGAGACCCAGTACTTC.

The chain links TRBV15 to TRBJ2-5; 11 bases agree with TRBD2. The germline gives CDR1 LNHNV, CDR2 YYDKDF (reference sequence). J lost 7 bases, V lost 1 base, and 11 bases had no gene match. The CDR3 runs to 17 residues. DNA of the CDR3: TGTGCCACCAGCAGAGTGACTAGCGGGACCGCGGGAAGGACCCAGTACTTC. It is translated as CATSRVTSGTAGRTQYF.

The chain combines TRBV4-3 with TRBJ1-6; 7 bases are shared with TRBD1. Germline CDR1 is LGHNA and CDR2 is YSLEER. The J segment lost 11 bases and the V segment lost 0 bases, leaving 10 bases of the junction unmatched. This CDR3 has 16 residues. The DNA of the CDR3 is TGCGCCAGCAGCCAAGATCGGACAGGCCCCAATCCACCCCTCCACTTT. Translation: CASSQDRTGPNPPLHF.

J is TRBJ1-5 and V is TRBV7-2; the D is unclear. The germline CDR1 and CDR2 sequences are SGHTA and FQGNSA. Trimming pared 5 bases from V and 9 bases from J, leaving 17 bases between. CDR3 length: 14 residues. The CDR3 here is CASSLHFPGRPQHF. The CDR3 region has the DNA TGTGCCAGCAGCCTCCACTTCCCAGGAAGGCCCCAGCATTTT.

The rearrangement uses TRBV10-3 and TRBJ2-7; 10 bases are shared with TRBD2. The ends lost 8 bases at V and 1 base at J; junction bases unmatched: 2. Per germline, CDR1 ENHRY and CDR2 SYGVKD. CDR3 length: 13 amino acids. The CDR3 sequence: CAIRTSGSYEQYF. As DNA, the CDR3 is TGTGCCATCCGGACTAGCGGATCCTACGAGCAGTACTTC.

This clone showed up just once. The rearrangement links TRBV9 to TRBJ2-2; 9 bases map to TRBD2. Germline V gene sequence: CDR1 SGDLS, CDR2 YYNGEE. This CDR3 contains 15 residues. V was clipped by 4 bases and J by 4 bases; unmatched bases: 5. The CDR3 spells CASSSAGGPTGELFF. The CDR3 DNA is TGTGCCAGCAGCTCTGCGGGAGGGCCCACCGGGGAGCTGTTTTTT.

This chain links TRBV9 with TRBJ2-3; 7 nucleotides line up with TRBD1. This CDR3 comprises 20 residues. V trimming: 0 bases; J trimming: 0 bases; junction bases outside the gene matches: 16. The germline V gene has CDR1 SGDLS and CDR2 YYNGEE. CDR3 region: CASSVETFVVRDSSTDTQYF. The CDR3 DNA follows: TGTGCCAGCAGCGTAGAGACTTTCGTCGTTCGGGACAGCAGCACAGATACGCAGTATTTT.

The V gene is TRBV2, the J gene TRBJ1-2; perhaps TRBD1 as D (5 bases). The germline V gene encodes CDR1 SNHLY and CDR2 FYNNEI. The CDR3 sequence is 14 residues long. Trimming shortened V by 7 bases and J by 0 bases, and 12 bases separated the two germline ends. CDR3 in amino acids: CASTREGANYGYTF. The CDR3 DNA is TGTGCCAGCACCAGGGAGGGAGCTAACTATGGCTACACCTTC.

The chain uses TRBV7-2 and TRBJ2-7, with 14 bases aligning to TRBD2. The V gene end was trimmed by 5 bases and the J gene end by 7 bases; junction bases not matched to a gene: 7. CDR1 is SGHTA, CDR2 FQGNSA, per germline. This CDR3 is built from 15 residues. For the CDR3, the DNA is TGTGCCAGCAGCCCCCCGGGACTAGCGGGAGTAGAGCAGTACTTC. It translates to CASSPPGLAGVEQYF.

This clone has a single count. The chain joins TRBV27 to TRBJ1-2; 7 bases are a match to TRBD1. The CDR3 is 14 amino acids. Germline V CDR1 and CDR2: MNHEY, SMNVEV (reference sequence). V was pared by 6 bases and J by 2 bases, with 6 bases of the junction left unmatched. The CDR3 loop is CASSLGQPNYGYTF. As DNA, the CDR3 is TGTGCCAGCAGCCTGGGACAGCCAAACTATGGCTACACCTTC.

This clone was found once. This chain uses TRBV18 with TRBJ1-4; D not certain. CDR1 is KGHSH, CDR2 LQKENI, per germline. The CDR3 covers 12 residues. V lost 4 bases, J lost 8 bases, and 8 bases lay in between. CDR3 protein: CASSRWKEKLFF. CDR3 sequence (DNA): TGTGCCAGCTCACGTTGGAAAGAAAAACTGTTTTTT.